One sample yielded the 10 T cell receptor beta chains listed below, sequenced in a study of cytomegalovirus exposure and HLA in healthy donors. Both 60 Vbeta primers and 13 Jbeta primers went into the PCR. Profiling relied on immunoSEQ multiplex PCR, and the TCRdb table lists in-frame clones only, not all of them. Of some 150,000 clones in the sample, about 61% are singletons; the top ten hold roughly 2.5%. The specimen was PBMCs. These receptors originate from a woman between 40 and 50 years old in good health and CMV-seronegative.

This chain links TRBV7-2 with TRBJ1-2, with unresolved D. The germline V gene has CDR1 SGHTA and CDR2 FQGNSA. The CDR3 loop spans 12 amino acids. V was trimmed by 2 bases and J by 3 bases, leaving 4 bases between them. The CDR3 bases are TGTGCCAGCAGCTTACAGTACTATGGCTACACCTTC. Protein sequence: CASSLQYYGYTF.

The chain uses TRBV2 and TRBJ1-1; 7 positions match TRBD1. Trimming cost V 6 bases and J 1 base; bases outside gene matches: 8. The CDR3 extends over 15 amino acids. Germline loops: CDR1 SNHLY, CDR2 FYNNEI. The CDR3 region has the DNA TGTGCCAGCAGACCCGGGGACAGACAGAACACTGAAGCTTTCTTT. Its protein is CASRPGDRQNTEAFF.

A few counts support this clone. The gene calls are TRBV19 and TRBJ1-5, with D hard to call. With 4 bases removed from V and 6 bases from J, the gap between germline ends came to 13 bases. The CDR3 has 14 amino acids. The V gene's germline CDR1 is LNHDA and CDR2 SQIVND (reference sequence). The CDR3 bases are TGTGCCAGTAGTAGTACTGTACAGATTCAGCCCCAGCATTTT. The encoded protein is CASSSTVQIQPQHF.

This clone was found once. V usage is TRBV4-1 and J usage is TRBJ1-4; the match to TRBD1 covers 7 bases. Germline-derived CDR1 and CDR2 are MGHRA and YSYEKL. The CDR3 runs to 17 residues. V trimming: 4 bases; J trimming: 0 bases; junction bases outside the gene matches: 8. DNA of the CDR3: TGCGCCAGCAGCCGCCGGGACAGAGTTGCAACTAATGAAAAACTGTTTTTT. Protein: CASSRRDRVATNEKLFF.

The chain is built from TRBV27 and TRBJ2-7; TRBD1 matches 11 bases. The germline CDR1 and CDR2 sequences are MNHEY and SMNVEV (reference sequence). There are 14 residues in the CDR3. The junction had 3 bases not matched to a gene; V was cut back by 5 bases and J by 3 bases. The CDR3 DNA reads as TGTGCCAGCAGTAGGGACAGGGGGGGCTACGAGCAGTACTTC. The encoded protein is CASSRDRGGYEQYF.

The chain joins TRBV2 to TRBJ1-2, with D perhaps matching TRBD1 (5 bases). Germline V gene sequence: CDR1 SNHLY, CDR2 FYNNEI. The CDR3 is 14 residues long. Trimming cost V 3 bases and J 4 bases, with 12 bases left between them. CDR3 protein: CASSEQGPGYGYTF. CDR3 bases: TGTGCCAGCAGTGAGCAGGGCCCGGGCTATGGCTACACCTTC. The variable domain in full, completed from reference TRBV2 and TRBJ1-2, reads EPEVTQTPSHQVTQMGQEVILRCVPISNHLYFYWYRQILGQKVEFLVSFYNNEISEKSEIFDDQFSVERPDGSNFTLKIRSTKLEDSAMYFCASSEQGPGYGYTFGSGTRLTVV.

The chain links TRBV6-1 to TRBJ1-1, with D possibly matching TRBD1 (6 bases). Germline CDR1 MNHNS, CDR2 SASEGT. Trimming left V 3 bases short and J 5 bases short, with 13 bases between. The CDR3 covers 14 residues. Written as DNA, the CDR3 is TGTGCCAGCAGTGACAGGGGAGGGGTGACTGAAGCTTTCTTT. It translates to CASSDRGGVTEAFF.

This chain uses TRBV7-8 with TRBJ2-2, with 9 positions matching TRBD1. V gave up 6 bases and J gave up 4 bases; unmatched junction bases: 12. CDR1 SGHVS and CDR2 FQNEAQ come from the germline V gene. This CDR3 comprises 17 residues. The CDR3 DNA follows: TGTGCCAGCAGTTCACCTCTGACAGGGGGAATCACCGGGGAGCTGTTTTTT. This translates into CASSSPLTGGITGELFF.

This sequence joins TRBV30 and TRBJ2-2; 12 bases fit TRBD2. The CDR3 runs to 15 residues. Germline V lookup: CDR1 GTSNPN, CDR2 SVGIG (reference sequence). With 1 base clipped from V and 4 bases from J, the junction kept 1 base outside the gene matches. The CDR3 nucleotides are TGTGCCTGGAGTGGACTAGCGGGGGCCACCGGGGAGCTGTTTTTT. Encoded protein: CAWSGLAGATGELFF.

Only a few counts were recorded for this clone. The chain recombines TRBV15 with TRBJ2-5; D is possibly TRBD2 (6 bases). Looked up from germline, CDR1 is LNHNV and CDR2 is YYDKDF (reference sequence). The CDR3 runs 15 residues. The V end was cut by 0 bases, the J end by 5 bases, with 13 bases between. CDR3 sequence (DNA): TGTGCCACCAGCAGAGATAGGAGGGCTGGGGAGACCCAGTACTTC. It translates to CATSRDRRAGETQYF. The variable domain in full, completed from reference TRBV15 and TRBJ2-5, reads DAMVIQNPRYQVTQFGKPVTLSCSQTLNHNVMYWYQQKSSQAPKLLFHYYDKDFNNEADTPDNFQSRRPNTSFCFLDIRSPGLGDTAMYLCATSRDRRAGETQYFGPGTRLLVL.